This T cell receptor beta chain was identified in a study of cytomegalovirus exposure and HLA in healthy donors. Study in general: Early released data had tens of millions of unique TCRs, all coming from HLA-typed donors.

CDR1 and CDR2 from the germline V gene are LNHDA and SQIVND (reference sequence). The CDR3 totals 15 residues. Trimming stripped 4 bases from V and 1 base from J, with 14 bases between. Notes on this clone: Its specificity is unknown.

There were likely unrecorded immune exposures, though donors were nominally healthy when sampled. Study findings and constraints: In a later analysis, TCR beta V- and J-gene trimming showed a link to a missense DCLRE1C variant. In a later analysis, several top co-occurrence clusters appeared linked to parvovirus B19, influenza, CMV and Epstein-Barr virus.

60 Vbeta and 13 Jbeta primers were used in PCR. TCRdb's copy holds only in-frame clones and misses some; the assay was immunoSEQ multiplex PCR. Of some 90,000 clones listed, 70% to 85% are singletons. The chain combines TRBV19 with TRBJ2-7; D is possibly TRBD1 (6 bases). The source material was PBMCs. The source is a man between 60 and 75 years old in good health and CMV-seronegative. The DNA for the CDR3 is TGTGCCAGTAGTAATCTGGGGCAGGGGTCCTACGAGCAGTACTTC. It codes for CASSNLGQGSYEQYF.